The sequence of this T cell receptor beta chain was determined in a study of T cells in Graves' hyperthyroidism and ophthalmopathy. Regarding the study as a whole: In blood, most of the thyroid clonotypes expanded above 0.001 were also present.

The CDR3 is made up of 12 amino acids. From germline, CDR1 is SGHAT and CDR2 FQNNGV. V was cut by 8 bases and J by 5 bases, with 12 bases left in between. This clonotype was seen repeatedly, ten times or more. What it recognizes is unknown. TCR beta CDR3 regions were amplified from RNA. First-round RT-PCR with HTBI primers amplified the TCR CDR3 region. TCRdb itself ran the multiplex PCR reads through MiXCR, one entry per CDR3 protein. The data contain under 350,000 distinct CDR3 sequences, less than 30% of them singletons. Sequencing input: blood. This sequence joins TRBV11-2 and TRBJ2-5, with D possibly being TRBD2 (5 bases). The receptor comes from a man between 35 and 55 years old with Graves' hyperthyroidism that later progressed to Graves' ophthalmopathy. The CDR3 DNA follows: TGTGCCAGCTCGAGGGAGACGGAGACCCAGTACTTC. Translated: CASSRETETQYF.